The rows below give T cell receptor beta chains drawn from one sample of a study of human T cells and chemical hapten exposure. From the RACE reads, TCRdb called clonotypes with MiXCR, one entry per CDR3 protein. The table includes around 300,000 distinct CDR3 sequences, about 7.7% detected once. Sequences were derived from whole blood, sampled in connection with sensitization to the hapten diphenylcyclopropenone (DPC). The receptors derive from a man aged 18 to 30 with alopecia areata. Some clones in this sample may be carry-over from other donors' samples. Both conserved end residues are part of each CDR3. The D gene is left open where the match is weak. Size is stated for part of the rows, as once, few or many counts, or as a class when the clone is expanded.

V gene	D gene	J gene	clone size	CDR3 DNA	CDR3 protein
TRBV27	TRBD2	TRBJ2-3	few	TGTGCCAGCAGGGGACTAGCGGGGGGTACGGGCACAGATACGCAGTATTTT	CASRGLAGGTGTDTQYF
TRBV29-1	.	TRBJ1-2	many	TGCAGCGTTGAAGACTTCTGGGCGGTTGACTATGGCTACACCTTC	CSVEDFWAVDYGYTF
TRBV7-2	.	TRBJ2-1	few	TGTGCCAGCAGCTTCGGACTGTACAATGAGCAGTTCTTC	CASSFGLYNEQFF
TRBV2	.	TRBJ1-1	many	TGTGCCAGCAGTAGAGGACAGATCACTGAAGCTTTCTTT	CASSRGQITEAFF
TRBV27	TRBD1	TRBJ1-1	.	TGTGCCAGCAGTTTAAGGGGGCCCGGCACTGAAGCTTTCTTT	CASSLRGPGTEAFF
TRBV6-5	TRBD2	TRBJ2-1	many	TGTGCCAGCAGGTCCCCCGGGGGGGACTACAATGAGCAGTTCTTC	CASRSPGGDYNEQFF
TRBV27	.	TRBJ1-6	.	TGTGCCAGCTCTGACCCAAATTCACCCCTCCACTTT	CASSDPNSPLHF
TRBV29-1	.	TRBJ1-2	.	TGCAGCGACCTGGACAGCTCCCACTATGGCTACACCTTC	CSDLDSSHYGYTF
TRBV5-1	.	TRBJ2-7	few	TGCGCCAGCAGCTTGGACGTAGTCTCAGCCCCCTACGAGCAGTACTTC	CASSLDVVSAPYEQYF
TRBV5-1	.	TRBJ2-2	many	TGCGCCAGCAGCTTGGGGGATCCCGGGGAGCTGTTTTTT	CASSLGDPGELFF
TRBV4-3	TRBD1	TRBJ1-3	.	TGCGCCAGCAGCCTGGGACAGGTCTCTGGAAACACCATATATTTT	CASSLGQVSGNTIYF
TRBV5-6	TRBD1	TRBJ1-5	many	TGTGCCAGCAGCCGGACAGGGCGGAATCAGCCCCAGCATTTT	CASSRTGRNQPQHF
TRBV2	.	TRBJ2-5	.	TGTGCCAGCAGTGTGGAAAAGTTTGAGACCCAGTACTTC	CASSVEKFETQYF
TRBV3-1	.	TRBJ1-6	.	TGTGCCAGCAGCCAAGATAGTACACCCCTCCACTTT	CASSQDSTPLHF
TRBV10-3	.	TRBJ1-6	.	TGTGCCATCAGTGAGATGGAGGGGGGATCCTATAATTCACCCCTCCACTTT	CAISEMEGGSYNSPLHF
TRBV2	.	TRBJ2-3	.	TGTGCCAGCAGTGAAGAACGGGCCATGGCGCAGTATTTT	CASSEERAMAQYF
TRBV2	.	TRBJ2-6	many	TGTGCCAGCAGGGACAGTTCTGGGGCCAACGTCCTGACTTTC	CASRDSSGANVLTF
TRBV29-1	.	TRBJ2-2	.	TGCAGCGTTGTCGGCAGGTCCACCGGGGAGCTGTTTTTT	CSVVGRSTGELFF
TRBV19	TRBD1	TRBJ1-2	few	TGTGCCAGTATCTCGACAGGGGGATTCTTTGGCTATGGCTACACCTTC	CASISTGGFFGYGYTF
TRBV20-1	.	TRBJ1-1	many	TGCAGTGCTGGGGTTGGGACCAAAATGAACACTGAAGCTTTCTTT	CSAGVGTKMNTEAFF
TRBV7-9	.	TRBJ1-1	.	TGTGCCAGCGTGGAGGGAAACACTGAAGCTTTCTTT	CASVEGNTEAFF
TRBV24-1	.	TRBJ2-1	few	TGTGCCACCAGTGATACCTCCTTCGGGGGCCCGATACACAATGAGCAGTTCTTC	CATSDTSFGGPIHNEQFF
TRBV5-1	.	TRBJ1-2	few	TGCGCCAGCAGCTTAGGACACGCCGTAGACGGCTACACCTTC	CASSLGHAVDGYTF
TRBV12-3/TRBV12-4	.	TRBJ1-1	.	TGTGCCAGCAGTTTAAGGGACAACACTGAAGCTTTCTTT	CASSLRDNTEAFF
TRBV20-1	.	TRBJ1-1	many	TGCAGTGCTAGCTGGGGGGGCGAAACTGAAGCTTTCTTT	CSASWGGETEAFF
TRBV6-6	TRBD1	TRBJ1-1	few	TGTGCCAGCAGAAATTACCGGGACAGGGCGACTGAAGCTTTCTTT	CASRNYRDRATEAFF
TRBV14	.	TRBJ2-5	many	TGTGCCAGCAGCCAAGCGGAGACCCAGTACTTC	CASSQAETQYF
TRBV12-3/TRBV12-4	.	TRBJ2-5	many	TGTGCCAGCAGTTTTGGGGGTAGGCTTCAAGAGACCCAGTACTTC	CASSFGGRLQETQYF
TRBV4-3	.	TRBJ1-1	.	TGCGCCAGCAGCCAAGATCTGAACAGGGCCACTGAAGCTTTCTTT	CASSQDLNRATEAFF
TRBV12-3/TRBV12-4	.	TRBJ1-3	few	TGTGCCAGCAGTTTTATATGGGCAGACTCTGGAAACACCATATATTTT	CASSFIWADSGNTIYF
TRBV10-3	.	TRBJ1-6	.	TGTGCCATCAGTGAACAGGGTAGGAATTCACCCCTCCACTTT	CAISEQGRNSPLHF
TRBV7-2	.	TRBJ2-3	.	TGTGCCAGCAGCTTAAACAGGGACGCAGATACGCAGTATTTT	CASSLNRDADTQYF
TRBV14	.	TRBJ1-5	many	TGTGCCAGCAGCCAAAAAGACGCACCGGGGAGCCAGCATTTT	CASSQKDAPGSQHF
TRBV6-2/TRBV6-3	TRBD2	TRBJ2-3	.	TGTGCCAGCAGTCGGGACTACGTGGTTACAGATACGCAGTATTTT	CASSRDYVVTDTQYF